The entry that follows covers one T cell receptor beta chain sequence. Germline V gene data show CDR1 as SEHNR and CDR2 as FQNEAQ (reference sequence). Trimming stripped 5 bases from V and 4 bases from J, with 11 bases between. The CDR3 runs to 13 residues. This sample is part of a study of blood T cells in healthy people across ages. Sample-barcoded 5' priming and a J-beta primer mix drove a second PCR of about 6 to 12 cycles. Every sample gave at least 2.5 million paired-end reads containing CDR3. TCRdb independently ran MiXCR on the 5' RACE reads; one entry per CDR3 protein. The table records about 1 million distinct CDR3 sequences, under 30% of them present only once. This same sample was also part of a study on T cells of mothers and their children. Per that study: A few mothers and their six children, all healthy Caucasians, donated. M1S, a second-PCR primer, added sample barcodes and 2-4 random nucleotides.

The specimen sequenced was blood. This clonotype was obtained from a girl between 2 and 10 years old in good health. The V and J genes are TRBV7-9 and TRBJ1-1, with D hard to call. Written as DNA, the CDR3 is TGTGCCAGCAGCACACCTTGGAGCACTGAAGCTTTCTTT. It specifies CASSTPWSTEAFF.